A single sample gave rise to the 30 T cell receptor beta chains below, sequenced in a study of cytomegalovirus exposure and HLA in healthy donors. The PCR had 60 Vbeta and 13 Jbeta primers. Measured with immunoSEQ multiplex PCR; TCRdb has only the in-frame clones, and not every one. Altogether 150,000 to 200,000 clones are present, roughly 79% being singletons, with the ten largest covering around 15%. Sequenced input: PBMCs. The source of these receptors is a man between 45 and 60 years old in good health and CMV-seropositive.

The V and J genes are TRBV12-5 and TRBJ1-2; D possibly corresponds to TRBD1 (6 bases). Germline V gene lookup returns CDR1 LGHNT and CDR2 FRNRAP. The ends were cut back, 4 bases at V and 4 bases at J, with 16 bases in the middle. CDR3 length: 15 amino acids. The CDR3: CASGSHSETGYGYTF. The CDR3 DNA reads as TGTGCTAGTGGTTCCCATTCCGAGACAGGCTATGGCTACACCTTC.

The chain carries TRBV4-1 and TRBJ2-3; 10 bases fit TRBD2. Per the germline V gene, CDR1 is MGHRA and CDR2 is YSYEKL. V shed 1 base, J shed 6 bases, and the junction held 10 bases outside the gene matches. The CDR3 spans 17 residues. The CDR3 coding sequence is TGCGCCAGCAGCCAAGTCCTAGCGGGGGCCCTTGTGGATACGCAGTATTTT. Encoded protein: CASSQVLAGALVDTQYF.

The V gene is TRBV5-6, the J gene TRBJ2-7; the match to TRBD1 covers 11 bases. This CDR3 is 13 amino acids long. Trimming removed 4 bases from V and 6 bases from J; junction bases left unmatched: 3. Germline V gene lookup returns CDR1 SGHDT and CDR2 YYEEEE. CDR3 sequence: CASSVGTGGEQYV. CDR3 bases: TGTGCCAGCAGCGTCGGGACAGGGGGCGAGCAGTACGTC.

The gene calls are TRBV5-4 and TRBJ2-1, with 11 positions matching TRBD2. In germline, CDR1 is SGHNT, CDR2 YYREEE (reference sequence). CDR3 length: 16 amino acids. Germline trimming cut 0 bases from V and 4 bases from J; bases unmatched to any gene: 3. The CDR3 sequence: CASSLAPSGGYNEQFF. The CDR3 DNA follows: TGTGCCAGCAGCTTGGCCCCTAGCGGGGGGTACAATGAGCAGTTCTTC.

CDR3 DNA sequence: TGTGCCAGCAGCTTAGTTACAGGGAACGGTCTCTACGAGCAGTACTTC. This gives the protein CASSLVTGNGLYEQYF. V usage is TRBV7-8 and J usage is TRBJ2-7; a weak D match, TRBD1 (6 bases). V was cut by 1 base and J by 3 bases, with 16 bases left in between. Germline V gene sequence: CDR1 SGHVS, CDR2 FQNEAQ. The CDR3 is 16 residues long.

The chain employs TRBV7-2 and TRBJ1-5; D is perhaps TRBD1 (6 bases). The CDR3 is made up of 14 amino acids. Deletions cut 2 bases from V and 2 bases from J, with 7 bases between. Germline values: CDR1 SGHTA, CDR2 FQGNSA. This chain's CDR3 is CASSLKGGNQPQHF. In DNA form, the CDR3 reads TGTGCCAGCAGCTTAAAGGGGGGCAATCAGCCCCAGCATTTT.

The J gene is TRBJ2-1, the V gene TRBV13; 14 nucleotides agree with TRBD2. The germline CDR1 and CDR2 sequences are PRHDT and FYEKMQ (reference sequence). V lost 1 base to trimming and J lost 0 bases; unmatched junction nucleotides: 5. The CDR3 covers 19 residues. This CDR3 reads CASSLAGTSGGNSYNEQFF. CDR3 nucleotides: TGTGCCAGCAGCTTAGCAGGGACTAGCGGGGGAAACTCCTACAATGAGCAGTTCTTC.

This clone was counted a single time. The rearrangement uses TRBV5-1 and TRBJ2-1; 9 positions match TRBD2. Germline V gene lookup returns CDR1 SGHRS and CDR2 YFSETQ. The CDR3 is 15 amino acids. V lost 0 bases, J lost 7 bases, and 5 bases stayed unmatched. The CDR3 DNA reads TGCGCCAGCAGCTTGGGCGGGGGGGCGTCAAATGAGCAGTTCTTC. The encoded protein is CASSLGGGASNEQFF.

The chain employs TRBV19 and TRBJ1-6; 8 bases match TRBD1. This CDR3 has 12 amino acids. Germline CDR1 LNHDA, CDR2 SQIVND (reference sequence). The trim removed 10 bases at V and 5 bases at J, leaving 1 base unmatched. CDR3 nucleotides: TGTGCCACACAGGGGGATAATTCACCCCTCCACTTT. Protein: CATQGDNSPLHF.

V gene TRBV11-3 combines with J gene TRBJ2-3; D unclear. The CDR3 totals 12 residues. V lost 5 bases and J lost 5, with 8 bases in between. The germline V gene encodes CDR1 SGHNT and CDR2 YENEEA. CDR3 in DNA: TGTGCCAGCAGCCTCCACGGAGATACGCAGTATTTT. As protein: CASSLHGDTQYF.

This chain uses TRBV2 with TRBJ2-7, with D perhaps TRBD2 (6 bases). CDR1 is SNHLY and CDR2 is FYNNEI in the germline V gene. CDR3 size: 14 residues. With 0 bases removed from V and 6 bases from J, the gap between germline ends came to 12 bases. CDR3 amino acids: CASSEALGGFEQYF. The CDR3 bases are TGTGCCAGCAGTGAAGCGCTTGGGGGGTTCGAGCAGTACTTC.

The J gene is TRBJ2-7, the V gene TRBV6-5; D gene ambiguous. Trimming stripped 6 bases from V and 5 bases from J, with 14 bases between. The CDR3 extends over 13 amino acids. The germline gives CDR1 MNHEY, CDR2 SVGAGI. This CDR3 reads CASSHARGDEQYF. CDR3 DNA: TGTGCCAGCAGCCACGCCCGAGGAGACGAGCAGTACTTC.

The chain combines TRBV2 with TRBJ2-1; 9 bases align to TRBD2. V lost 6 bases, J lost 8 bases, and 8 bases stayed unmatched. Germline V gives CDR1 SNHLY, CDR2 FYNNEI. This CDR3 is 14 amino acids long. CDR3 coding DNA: TGTGCCAGCAGCGCGGGACTAGCCGCGGATGAGCAGTTCTTC. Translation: CASSAGLAADEQFF.

Here the CDR3 reads CASCTSGAPEAFF. In DNA, the CDR3 is TGTGCCAGCTGTACGTCAGGGGCTCCCGAAGCTTTCTTT. V gene TRBV6-6 combines with J gene TRBJ1-1; perhaps TRBD1 as D (6 bases). This CDR3 has 13 residues. In germline, CDR1 is MNHNY, CDR2 SVGAGI (reference sequence). V was pared by 8 bases and J by 8 bases, with 18 bases between.

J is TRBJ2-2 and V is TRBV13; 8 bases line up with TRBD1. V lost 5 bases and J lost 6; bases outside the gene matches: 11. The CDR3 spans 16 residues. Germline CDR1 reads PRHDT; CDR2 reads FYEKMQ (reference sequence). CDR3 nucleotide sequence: TGTGCCAGCAGCATCGGACAGGGAAGGCTGGCCGGGGAGCTGTTTTTT. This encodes CASSIGQGRLAGELFF.

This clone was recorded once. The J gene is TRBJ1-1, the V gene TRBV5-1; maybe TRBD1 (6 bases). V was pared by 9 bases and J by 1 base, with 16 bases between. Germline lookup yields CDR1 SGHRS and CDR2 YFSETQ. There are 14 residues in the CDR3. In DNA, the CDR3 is TGCGCCATCCCCCTCCCGACAGGGAACACTGAAGCTTTCTTT. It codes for CAIPLPTGNTEAFF.

CDR3 region: CASRTTGSSNTGELFF. CDR3 in DNA: TGTGCCAGCAGGACGACCGGGAGCTCGAACACCGGGGAGCTGTTTTTT. The V call is TRBV27, the J call TRBJ2-2; D is possibly TRBD2 (6 bases). The CDR3 runs 16 residues. V shed 6 bases and J shed 0 bases, with 14 bases lying between them. The germline CDR1 and CDR2 sequences are MNHEY and SMNVEV (reference sequence).

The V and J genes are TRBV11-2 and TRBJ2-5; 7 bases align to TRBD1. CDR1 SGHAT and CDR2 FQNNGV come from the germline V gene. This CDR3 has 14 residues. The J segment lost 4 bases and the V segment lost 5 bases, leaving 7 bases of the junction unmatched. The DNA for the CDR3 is TGTGCCAGCAGCCAACAGGGGATAGTAGAGACCCAGTACTTC. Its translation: CASSQQGIVETQYF.

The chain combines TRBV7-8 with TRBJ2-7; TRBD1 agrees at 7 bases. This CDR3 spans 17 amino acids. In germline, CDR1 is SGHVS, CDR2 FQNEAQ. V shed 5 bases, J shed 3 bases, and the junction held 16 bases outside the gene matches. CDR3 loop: CASSPRRGTDGNYEQYV. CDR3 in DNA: TGTGCCAGCAGCCCACGCAGGGGGACGGACGGGAACTACGAGCAGTACGTC.

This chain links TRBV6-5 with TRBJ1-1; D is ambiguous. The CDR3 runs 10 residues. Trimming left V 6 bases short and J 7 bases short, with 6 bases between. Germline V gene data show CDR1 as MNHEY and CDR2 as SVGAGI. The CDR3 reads CASSRVEAFF. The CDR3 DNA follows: TGTGCCAGCAGCCGAGTTGAAGCTTTCTTT.

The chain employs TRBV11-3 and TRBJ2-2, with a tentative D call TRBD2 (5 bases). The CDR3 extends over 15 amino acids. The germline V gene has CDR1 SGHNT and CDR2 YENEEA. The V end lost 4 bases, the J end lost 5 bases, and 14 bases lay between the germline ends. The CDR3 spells CASSSRGSETGELFF. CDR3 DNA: TGTGCCAGCAGCTCCCGGGGTTCCGAGACCGGGGAGCTGTTTTTT.

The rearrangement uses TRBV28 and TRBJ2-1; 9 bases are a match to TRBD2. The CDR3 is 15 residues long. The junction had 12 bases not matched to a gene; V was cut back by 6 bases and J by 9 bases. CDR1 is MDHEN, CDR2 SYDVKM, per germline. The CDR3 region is CASSSSGVHRIEQFF. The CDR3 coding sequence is TGTGCCAGCAGCTCTAGCGGGGTACACCGCATTGAGCAGTTCTTC.

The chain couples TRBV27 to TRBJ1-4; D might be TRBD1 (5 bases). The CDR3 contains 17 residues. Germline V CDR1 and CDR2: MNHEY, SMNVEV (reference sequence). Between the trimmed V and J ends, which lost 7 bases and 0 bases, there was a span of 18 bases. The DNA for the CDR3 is TGTGCCAGCACCATGACAGCCTATTCTGCAACTAATGAAAAACTGTTTTTT. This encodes CASTMTAYSATNEKLFF.

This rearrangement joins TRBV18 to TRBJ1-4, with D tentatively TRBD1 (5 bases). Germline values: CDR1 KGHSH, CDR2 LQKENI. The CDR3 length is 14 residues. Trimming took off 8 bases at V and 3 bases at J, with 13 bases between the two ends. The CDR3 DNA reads TGTGCCAGCACAGTCCGACAGTCTAATGAAAAACTGTTTTTT. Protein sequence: CASTVRQSNEKLFF.

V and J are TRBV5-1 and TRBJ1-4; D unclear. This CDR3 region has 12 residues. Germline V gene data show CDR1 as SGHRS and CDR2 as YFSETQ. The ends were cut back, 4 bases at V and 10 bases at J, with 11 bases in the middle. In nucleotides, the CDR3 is TGCGCCAGCAGCCCGCGCCTCGGAAAACTGTTTTTT. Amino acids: CASSPRLGKLFF.

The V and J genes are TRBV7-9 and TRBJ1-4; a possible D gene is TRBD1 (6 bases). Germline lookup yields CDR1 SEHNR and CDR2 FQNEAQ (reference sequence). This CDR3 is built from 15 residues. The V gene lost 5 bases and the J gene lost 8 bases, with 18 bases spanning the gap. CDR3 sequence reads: CASSLWGGGNEKLFF. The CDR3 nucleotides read TGTGCCAGCAGCCTATGGGGAGGGGGAAACGAAAAACTGTTTTTT.

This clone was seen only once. The CDR3 is CASRTRQTHQPQHF. In nucleotides, the CDR3 is TGTGCCAGTAGAACTCGACAGACCCATCAGCCCCAGCATTTT. The V gene is TRBV19, the J gene TRBJ1-5, with D perhaps TRBD1 (5 bases). The germline CDR1 and CDR2 sequences are LNHDA and SQIVND (reference sequence). Trimming took off 6 bases at V and 5 bases at J, with 14 bases between the two ends. This CDR3 contains 14 residues.

This chain's CDR3 is CASSSRDRGPLAKNIQYF. In DNA form, the CDR3 reads TGTGCCAGTAGTTCCCGGGACAGAGGTCCTCTAGCCAAAAACATTCAGTACTTC. The V call is TRBV19, the J call TRBJ2-4; TRBD1 aligns across 7 bases. V gave up 5 bases and J gave up 0 bases; unmatched junction bases: 13. The germline V gene encodes CDR1 LNHDA and CDR2 SQIVND (reference sequence). The length of the CDR3 is 18 residues.

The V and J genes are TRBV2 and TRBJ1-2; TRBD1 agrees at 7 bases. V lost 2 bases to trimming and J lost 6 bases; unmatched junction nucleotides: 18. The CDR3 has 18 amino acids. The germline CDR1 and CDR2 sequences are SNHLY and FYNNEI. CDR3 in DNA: TGTGCCAGCAGTGAACTTCGGGACAGACAACTTTTATTTAATGGCTACACCTTC. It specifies CASSELRDRQLLFNGYTF.

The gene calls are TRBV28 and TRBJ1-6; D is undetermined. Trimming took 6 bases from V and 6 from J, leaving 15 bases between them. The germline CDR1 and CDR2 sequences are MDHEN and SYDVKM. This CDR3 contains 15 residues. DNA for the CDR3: TGTGCCAGCAGCGGCCGGGGAACCCGTAATTCACCCCTCCACTTT. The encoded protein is CASSGRGTRNSPLHF. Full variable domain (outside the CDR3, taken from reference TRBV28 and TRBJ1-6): DVKVTQSSRYLVKRTGEKVFLECVQDMDHENMFWYRQDPGLGLRLIYFSYDVKMKEKGDIPEGYSVSREKKERFSLILESASTNQTSMYLCASSGRGTRNSPLHFGNGTRLTVT.